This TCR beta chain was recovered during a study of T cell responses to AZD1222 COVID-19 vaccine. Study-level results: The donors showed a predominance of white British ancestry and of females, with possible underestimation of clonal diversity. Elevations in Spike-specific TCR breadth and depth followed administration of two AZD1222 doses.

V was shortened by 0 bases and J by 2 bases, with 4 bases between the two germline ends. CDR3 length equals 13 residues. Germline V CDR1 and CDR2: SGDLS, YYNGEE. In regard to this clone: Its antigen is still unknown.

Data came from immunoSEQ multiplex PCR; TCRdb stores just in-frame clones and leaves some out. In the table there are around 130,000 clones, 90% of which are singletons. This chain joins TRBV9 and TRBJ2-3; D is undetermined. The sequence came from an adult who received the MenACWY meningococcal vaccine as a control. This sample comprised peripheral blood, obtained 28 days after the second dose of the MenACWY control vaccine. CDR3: CASSVVNTDTQYF. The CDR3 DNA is TGTGCCAGCAGCGTAGTGAACACAGATACGCAGTATTTT.